This T cell receptor (beta chain) was obtained from a study of blood T cell repertoires in COVID-19 (dated by TCRdb to 2020 to 2021). Notes on the research overall: Samples covering the acute and convalescent phases of COVID-19 were provided by collaborators in the United States, Italy and Spain. The sample metadata nearly always contained a de-identified subject ID, COVID-19 status, age in years and sex. Where available, HLA class I and class II types were obtained from metadata supplied by the sample provider rather than from assay-based typing. The samples were drawn from the first 160 participants of the ongoing ImmuneRACE study and from over a thousand subjects provided by 6 global collaborators. The dataset comprised deeply sampled blood TCRbeta repertoires from subjects exposed to, actively infected with, or recovered from COVID-19. The repertoires were made available in a free public database intended to serve as a resource for research on the immune response to SARS-CoV-2. The prospective study material was composed of cDNA or gDNA derived from T cells, B-cell-depleted T cells, or PBMCs.

The immunoSEQ Assay, a bias-controlled multiplex PCR, was used to amplify TCRbeta CDR3 regions from genomic DNA. Per the source publication's procedure: Within the assay, amplification of reference gene primers was used to estimate how many nucleated cells each sample contained. To quantify the absolute abundance of each unique TCRbeta CDR3 rearrangement, sequence reads were collapsed and filtered. For each sample, productive Simpson clonality was calculated as the square root of Simpson's diversity index across productive rearrangements. The source is immuneACCESS, and TCRdb retained only in-frame sequences with V and J called. Part of the clones is not carried over; for the studies checked, unresolved V genes explain less than half of this, and the remainder is unexplained. D and trimming come from the DNA, and the V and J calls and clone size come from that table. In this sample the table shows roughly 50,000 clones, roughly 87% of which occur a single time. Of the sample, approximately 15% is held by the ten largest clones.

For this chain, trimming is 6 bases at the V end and 1 base at the J end, and the number of junction bases without a gene match is 4. Via the germline V gene, CDR1 is MRHNA and CDR2 SNTAGT. The CDR3 covers 16 residues, taking in both the cysteine and the phenylalanine. Just CDR3 DNA is preserved here, 48 bases in frame from base 1. Whole blood was collected in K2EDTA tubes by collaborating institutions according to the institutions' own protocols. For TCRbeta analysis, collaborators shipped samples in one of three forms: frozen whole blood, isolated PBMCs, or DNA extracted from either of those sample types. Paper-wide results and their limitations: The quantity of clinical and demographic metadata differed by source and by participant and was supplied without curation.

Points on this clone: Its cognate antigen has yet to be identified. No much larger clone is present one base from it, and per-base qualities are unavailable.

Sequencing was performed on peripheral blood. The rearranged chain carries TRBV6-4 and TRBJ2-3; 13 bases in the middle match TRBD2. The receptor was derived from a human donor with active COVID-19. The donor label of this sample is uncertain. The bases read TGTGCCAGCAGCCAAACTAGCGGGGGGGGCACAGATACGCAGTATTTT. This encodes CASSQTSGGGTDTQYF.